These T cell receptor beta chains were read from a single sample in a study of blood T cell repertoires in COVID-19. TCRdb's table, derived via immunoSEQ multiplex PCR, lists solely in-frame clones and lacks some. The sample has 200,000 to 250,000 clones; roughly four fifths are singletons. Sequencing was performed on peripheral blood. The source of these receptors is a woman older than 75 with COVID-19, enrolled during active disease. The CDR3 runs from the conserved cysteine through the conserved F or W. Fields, in order: CDR3 protein, CDR3 DNA, J gene, D gene, clone size, V gene. The D gene is left open where the match is weak. Size is omitted from some rows. Given values are once, few, many or a class for expanded clones.

CASSQAWDRNAEAFF | TGCGCCAGCAGCCAAGCCTGGGACAGAAACGCTGAAGCTTTCTTT | TRBJ1-1 | TRBD1 | . | TRBV4-1
CASRPGGAGEKLFF | TGTGCCAGCAGGCCAGGGGGCGCAGGGGAAAAACTGTTTTTT | TRBJ1-4 | TRBD1 | . | TRBV7-2
CAWSVGGTGGEKLFF | TGTGCCTGGAGTGTAGGGGGGACAGGGGGTGAAAAACTGTTTTTT | TRBJ1-4 | TRBD1 | . | TRBV30
CASSQREGLAGVNEQFF | TGCGCCAGCAGCCAAAGAGAGGGACTAGCGGGGGTCAATGAGCAGTTCTTC | TRBJ2-1 | TRBD2 | few | TRBV4-3
CASSPWTGEETQYF | TGTGCCAGCAGCCCTTGGACAGGGGAGGAGACCCAGTACTTC | TRBJ2-5 | TRBD1 | . | TRBV3-1/TRBV3-2
CASSPRRGANEKLFF | TGTGCCAGCAGCCCGCGCCGAGGAGCTAATGAAAAACTGTTTTTT | TRBJ1-4 | . | . | TRBV5-6
CASSPRDRTYEQYF | TGTGCCAGCAGCCCCCGGGACAGAACCTACGAGCAGTACTTC | TRBJ2-7 | TRBD1 | . | TRBV7-2
CASSGRGGQPQHF | TGTGCCAGTAGTGGGCGGGGCGGACAGCCCCAGCATTTT | TRBJ1-5 | . | . | TRBV19
CASSYLSLSFF | TGTGCCAGCAGTTATCTGTCTCTGTCGTTCTTC | TRBJ2-1 | . | . | TRBV6-5
CARSTTGRGDEQFF | TGTGCCAGAAGCACGACAGGGCGAGGCGATGAGCAGTTCTTC | TRBJ2-1 | TRBD1 | . | TRBV5-3
CASSQTAYEQYF | TGTGCCAGCAGCCAGACTGCTTACGAGCAGTACTTC | TRBJ2-7 | . | once | TRBV7-8
CASKYREWGAGELFF | TGTGCCAGCAAGTATCGGGAGTGGGGCGCCGGGGAGCTGTTTTTT | TRBJ2-2 | . | . | TRBV2
CASRYSYRGVGEKLFF | TGTGCCAGCAGATACTCTTACAGGGGAGTCGGTGAAAAACTGTTTTTT | TRBJ1-4 | TRBD1 | . | TRBV11-2
CASSLSASGRGQETQYF | TGTGCCAGCAGCTTATCGGCTAGCGGGAGAGGCCAAGAGACCCAGTACTTC | TRBJ2-5 | TRBD2 | . | TRBV7-3
CASSPQSGTYTEAFF | TGTGCCAGCAGTCCCCAGTCTGGGACTTACACTGAAGCTTTCTTT | TRBJ1-1 | . | . | TRBV6-5
CASTGQGPNEQFF | TGTGCCAGCACGGGACAGGGACCCAATGAGCAGTTCTTC | TRBJ2-1 | TRBD1 | many | TRBV2
CASSSDRGNTGELFF | TGTGCCAGCAGCTCGGACAGGGGTAACACCGGGGAGCTGTTTTTT | TRBJ2-2 | TRBD1 | once | TRBV11-3
CASSYAVSRSANTGELFF | TGTGCCAGCAGTTACGCCGTCTCGCGGAGCGCGAACACCGGGGAGCTGTTTTTT | TRBJ2-2 | . | . | TRBV6-2/TRBV6-3
CASSESGRGDFADTQYF | TGTGCCAGCAGTGAATCGGGGAGGGGCGATTTCGCAGATACGCAGTATTTT | TRBJ2-3 | TRBD2 | . | TRBV25-1
CASSYGGIGPNTEAFF | TGTGCCAGCAGTTACGGAGGGATCGGGCCGAACACTGAAGCTTTCTTT | TRBJ1-1 | . | . | TRBV6-6
CASSFPGTSANEQFF | TGCGCCAGCAGCTTTCCCGGGACTAGCGCCAATGAGCAGTTCTTC | TRBJ2-1 | TRBD2 | once | TRBV5-1
CASSLTPTGSDSPLHF | TGCGCCAGCAGCTTGACCCCGACAGGGAGTGATTCACCCCTCCACTTT | TRBJ1-6 | TRBD1 | . | TRBV5-1
CASSLGMGRSTDTQYF | TGTGCCAGCAGCTTAGGTATGGGGCGCAGCACAGATACGCAGTATTTT | TRBJ2-3 | . | . | TRBV7-2
CASSPSGKSNQPQHF | TGTGCCAGCTCACCATCGGGAAAGAGCAATCAGCCCCAGCATTTT | TRBJ1-5 | . | . | TRBV18
CASSGGASNQPQHF | TGTGCCAGCTCCGGAGGAGCTAGCAATCAGCCCCAGCATTTT | TRBJ1-5 | . | . | TRBV18
CASSLVVAGELFF | TGTGCCAGCAGCTTAGTAGTCGCCGGGGAGCTGTTTTTT | TRBJ2-2 | . | . | TRBV7-2
CELSGTSGRAWGFF | TGTGAGTTGTCAGGGACTAGCGGGAGGGCCTGGGGGTTCTTC | TRBJ2-1 | TRBD2 | . | TRBV7-7
CAISEPQGLDYGYTF | TGTGCCATCAGTGAGCCCCAGGGGCTCGACTATGGCTACACCTTC | TRBJ1-2 | . | . | TRBV10-3
CASSLSNVVNTGELFF | TGTGCCAGCAGCTTGAGCAACGTAGTGAACACCGGGGAGCTGTTTTTT | TRBJ2-2 | . | . | TRBV5-6
CASSGQNGLTGYTF | TGTGCCAGCAGCGGACAAAATGGATTAACGGGCTACACCTTC | TRBJ1-2 | . | . | TRBV9
CASSLVVWGESGANVLTF | TGTGCCAGCAGCTTAGTAGTGTGGGGCGAGTCTGGGGCCAACGTCCTGACTTTC | TRBJ2-6 | . | . | TRBV11-3
CASSLAGGGEKLFF | TGTGCCAGCAGCTTAGCGGGGGGTGGAGAAAAACTGTTTTTT | TRBJ1-4 | . | . | TRBV11-2
CASSYSLNTEAFF | TGTGCCAGCAGTTACAGCTTGAACACTGAAGCTTTCTTT | TRBJ1-1 | . | . | TRBV6-2/TRBV6-3
CASSLLSGNTEAFF | TGTGCCAGCAGTCTCCTGTCCGGGAACACTGAAGCTTTCTTT | TRBJ1-1 | . | . | TRBV6-5
CASSYVQGMATNEKLFF | TGTGCCAGCAGTTACGTTCAGGGGATGGCAACTAATGAAAAACTGTTTTTT | TRBJ1-4 | . | once | TRBV6-2/TRBV6-3
CASSLTGAQETQYF | TGTGCCAGCAGCTTGACAGGGGCTCAAGAGACCCAGTACTTC | TRBJ2-5 | TRBD1 | . | TRBV7-3
CASSFSRNTGELFF | TGTGCCAGCAGCTTTAGTAGGAACACCGGGGAGCTGTTTTTT | TRBJ2-2 | . | . | TRBV11-3
CASIQGATGELFF | TGTGCCAGCATACAGGGGGCCACCGGGGAGTTGTTTTTT | TRBJ2-2 | TRBD1 | . | TRBV28
CSVRFQRPGHLSYEQYF | TGCAGCGTCCGTTTTCAGCGACCGGGACACCTCTCCTACGAGCAGTACTTC | TRBJ2-7 | . | . | TRBV29-1
CACFRQGVEKLFF | TGTGCCTGCTTCCGACAGGGGGTTGAAAAACTGTTTTTT | TRBJ1-4 | TRBD1 | once | TRBV30
CASSAYLNTEAFF | TGTGCCAGCAGCGCCTACCTGAACACTGAAGCTTTCTTT | TRBJ1-1 | . | . | TRBV7-3
CASSFETGIYEQYF | TGCGCCAGCAGCTTTGAGACAGGGATATACGAGCAGTACTTC | TRBJ2-7 | TRBD1 | once | TRBV5-1
CASSLRLSSGNTIYF | TGTGCCAGCAGCTTAAGACTGAGCTCTGGAAACACCATATATTTT | TRBJ1-3 | . | . | TRBV7-2
CASSQDRERGSPLHF | TGTGCCAGCAGCCAGGACAGGGAAAGAGGTTCACCCCTCCACTTT | TRBJ1-6 | TRBD1 | . | TRBV6-5
CASSPQGGNTEAFF | TGCGCCAGCAGCCCGCAGGGGGGGAACACTGAAGCTTTCTTT | TRBJ1-1 | TRBD1 | . | TRBV5-1
CASSSPGAAKTEAFF | TGTGCCAGCAGTTCTCCAGGGGCCGCGAAAACTGAAGCTTTCTTT | TRBJ1-1 | . | once | TRBV6-5
CASHRSSGNTIYF | TGTGCCAGCCACAGGAGCTCTGGAAACACCATATATTTT | TRBJ1-3 | . | . | TRBV9
CASSMPGLAGALNEQFF | TGTGCCAGCTCAATGCCGGGACTAGCGGGGGCCCTCAATGAGCAGTTCTTC | TRBJ2-1 | TRBD2 | . | TRBV18
CASSLQGGNTEAFF | TGCGCCAGCAGCTTGCAGGGGGGGAACACTGAAGCTTTCTTT | TRBJ1-1 | TRBD1 | . | TRBV5-1
CARSGDRELNGYTF | TGTGCCAGAAGCGGGGACAGGGAGTTGAATGGCTACACCTTC | TRBJ1-2 | TRBD1 | few | TRBV5-3
CATSAVDGYTF | TGTGCCACCTCTGCGGTGGATGGCTACACCTTC | TRBJ1-2 | . | . | TRBV7-9